This T cell receptor (beta chain) was recorded in a study of vaccination effects on CD4 cells after COVID-19. Across the whole study: Following the second dose by a median of 72 days, the post-vaccine samples were obtained. Broader study findings: Convalescent patients were scarce, and early post-infection timepoints were absent.

Only in-frame clones appear in the TCRdb table, and some are missing; sequencing was by immunoSEQ multiplex PCR. The table has 60,000 to 80,000 clones, around 74% seen once. When ten to eleven days of culture had elapsed, CD4+ T cells were isolated. Either the mRNA-1273 or the BNT162b2 vaccine was given to participants as two doses. The table lists this clone with a few counts. Its antigen is still unknown. The CDR3 sequence is 14 residues long. Germline V CDR1 and CDR2: MNHEY, SMNVEV (reference sequence). Trimming removed 4 bases at V and 8 bases at J, with 17 bases between. The TCR sequence derives from a human donor who received a COVID-19 vaccine. The sample was CD4+ T cells from PBMCs cultured without peptide, taken after COVID-19 vaccination. The V gene is TRBV27, the J gene TRBJ1-2; D is unclear. The CDR3 nucleotides are TGTGCCAGCAGTTCACCGGACCGGATTAAGGGCTACACCTTC. It encodes CASSSPDRIKGYTF.